This note documents a single T cell receptor beta chain sequence. No antigen is known for it. TCRdb itself ran the 5' RACE reads through MiXCR, one entry per CDR3 protein. The data contain some 190,000 distinct CDR3 sequences, about 16% of them singletons. The V end lost 4 bases, the J end lost 7 bases, and 17 bases lay between the germline ends. CDR1 and CDR2 (germline): MNHEY, SMNVEV (reference sequence). This CDR3 has 15 amino acids. The data were taken from a study of T-cell memory formation after mild COVID-19. Study outcomes and limitations: The study detected some responding clones in pre-infection memory, suggesting cross-reactive memory joined.

V and J are TRBV27 and TRBJ1-5; TRBD1 is a possible D gene (5 bases). Input material: PBMCs or a T cell subset sorted from them (not recorded which). The TCR sequence derives from an adult woman who had mild COVID-19 (a few samples of this study predate the infection). Cell type and time point are not known. Here the CDR3 DNA reads TGTGCCAGCAGTTCTGGGACCTCCCCAGGGCAGCCCCAGCATTTT. Translated, it gives CASSSGTSPGQPQHF.